This is a list of T cell receptor beta chains from one sample in a study of Ad26.COV2.S vaccination and SARS-CoV-2 variants. Produced via immunoSEQ multiplex PCR; TCRdb's table is partial and in-frame only. The sample shows hundreds of thousands of clones, 89% of them seen only once. The sequencing used peripheral blood, collected in a trial of Ad26.COV2.S vaccine versus placebo. The origin of the receptors is a person between 18 and 65 years old who received the Ad26.COV2.S COVID-19 vaccine or a placebo. CDR3s include the opening cysteine and the closing phenylalanine or tryptophan.

J: TRBJ2-2
V: TRBV12-1
CDR3: CASSFIPGTKWNTGELFF

J: TRBJ2-5
V: TRBV18
CDR3: CASSPLISGQVETQYF

J: TRBJ2-7
V: TRBV6-5
CDR3: CASSYDIRGAYEQYF

J: TRBJ2-7
V: TRBV10-3
CDR3: CAISDNLGRREQYF

J: TRBJ1-4
V: TRBV5-1
CDR3: CASSSSRGVANEKLFF

J: TRBJ2-1
V: TRBV4-1
CDR3: CASSQAFSGGAWNEQFF

J: TRBJ2-5
V: TRBV5-1
CDR3: CASSPQQGYETQYF

J: TRBJ2-7
V: TRBV3-1/TRBV3-2
CDR3: CASSQRQAEQYF

J: TRBJ2-3
V: TRBV7-9
CDR3: CASSFGLAGQGPTDTQYF

J: TRBJ2-2
V: TRBV19
CDR3: CASTRTGVNTGELFF

J: TRBJ2-1
V: TRBV21-1
CDR3: CASSLHRPRGRGAYNEQFF

J: TRBJ1-3
V: TRBV19
CDR3: CASSIGTEAYSGNTIYF